Shown below are 21 T cell receptor beta chains from a single sample sequenced in a study of T-cell memory formation after mild COVID-19. TCRdb fed the 5' RACE reads into MiXCR, producing one record per CDR3 protein. Of about 310,000 distinct CDR3 sequences listed, just under 20% were seen once; the top ten hold more than 20%. The sequencing input was PBMCs or a T cell subset sorted from them (not recorded which). The receptors shown here come from a man between 18 and 29 years old who had mild COVID-19 (a few samples of this study predate the infection). Cell type and time point are not known.

As DNA, the CDR3 is TGTGCCAGCAGCGGAACAGGGGGCTTCTATGGCTACACCTTC. Protein sequence: CASSGTGGFYGYTF. V and J are TRBV4-2 and TRBJ1-2, with 9 bases fitting TRBD1. Unmatched junction bases numbered 5, after V lost 5 bases and J lost 4 bases. This CDR3 contains 14 residues. CDR1 LGHNA and CDR2 YNFKEQ come from the germline V gene.

CDR3 residues: CASSGWDRERGRANEKLFF. For the CDR3, the DNA is TGTGCCAGCAGCGGCTGGGACAGGGAACGAGGGAGGGCTAATGAAAAACTGTTTTTT. This chain links TRBV7-2 with TRBJ1-4, with TRBD1 matching 9 bases. The CDR3 extends over 19 amino acids. V shed 5 bases, J shed 3 bases, and the junction held 16 bases outside the gene matches. In germline, CDR1 is SGHTA, CDR2 FQGNSA.

The V call is TRBV10-2, the J call TRBJ2-3, with 10 bases matching TRBD2. Germline-derived CDR1 and CDR2 are WSHSY and SAAADI. The CDR3 loop spans 15 amino acids. V gave up 3 bases and J gave up 1 base; unmatched junction bases: 1. CDR3 region: CASSDGTSGTDTQYF. The CDR3 nucleotides are TGCGCCAGCAGTGACGGGACTAGCGGCACAGATACGCAGTATTTT.

The chain combines TRBV29-1 with TRBJ2-2; D is perhaps TRBD2 (7 bases). CDR3 length: 14 amino acids. The V end lost 7 bases, the J end lost 6 bases, and 18 bases lay between the germline ends. Germline CDR1 reads SQVTM; CDR2 reads ANQGSEA. The CDR3 reads CSAREGGEAGELFF. Here the CDR3 DNA reads TGCAGCGCAAGGGAGGGGGGCGAGGCCGGGGAGCTGTTTTTT.

This chain links TRBV5-1 with TRBJ1-5, with D unresolved. The V gene lost 4 bases and the J gene lost 4 bases, with 15 bases spanning the gap. This CDR3 has 15 amino acids. Germline values: CDR1 SGHRS, CDR2 YFSETQ. Written as DNA, the CDR3 is TGCGCCAGCAGCCTAACAGCTCTGCCTAATCAGCCCCAGCATTTT. This sequence encodes CASSLTALPNQPQHF.

This chain links TRBV6-6 with TRBJ2-7, with a tentative D call TRBD2 (5 bases). The V end lost 4 bases, the J end lost 0 bases, and 10 bases lay between the germline ends. The CDR3 loop spans 14 amino acids. CDR1 is MNHNY, CDR2 SVGAGI, per germline (reference sequence). CDR3 in amino acids: CASSWRASSYEQYV. DNA of the CDR3: TGTGCCAGCAGTTGGCGGGCTAGCTCCTACGAGCAGTACGTC.

This chain uses TRBV12-3 or TRBV12-4 with TRBJ2-3; D not certain. V lost 6 bases and J 5 bases, leaving 12 bases between the germline ends. The CDR3 is 13 amino acids. The CDR3 is CASRPDNRDTQYF. CDR3 coding DNA: TGTGCCAGCAGACCCGACAATAGAGATACGCAGTATTTT.

This clonotype has a handful of counts. The rearrangement uses TRBV7-6 and TRBJ2-7; weak D call: TRBD2 (5 bases). Germline CDR1 and CDR2: SGHVS and FNYEAQ. CDR3 length equals 12 residues. V was trimmed by 6 bases and J by 3 bases, leaving 9 bases between them. CDR3 sequence: CASSTRNYEQYF. CDR3 DNA: TGTGCCAGCAGTACTAGGAACTACGAGCAGTACTTC. Full variable domain (missing parts from reference TRBV7-6 and TRBJ2-7): GAGVSQSPRYKVTKRGQDVALRCDPISGHVSLYWYRQALGQGPEFLTYFNYEAQQDKSGLPNDRFSAERPEGSISTLTIQRTEQRDSAMYRCASSTRNYEQYFGPGTRLTVT.

The chain joins TRBV7-9 to TRBJ2-3; 12 nucleotides align to TRBD2. The J segment lost 6 bases and the V segment lost 5 bases, leaving 12 bases of the junction unmatched. CDR3 length: 17 amino acids. Germline V gene lookup returns CDR1 SEHNR and CDR2 FQNEAQ (reference sequence). In DNA, the CDR3 is TGTGCCAGCAGCACACCGACTAGCGGGGGCACCGGGGATACGCAGTATTTT. It yields the protein CASSTPTSGGTGDTQYF.

The V call is TRBV6-5, the J call TRBJ1-5; D perhaps matches TRBD1 (5 bases). The CDR3 has 15 residues. Trimming left V 0 bases short and J 4 bases short, with 10 bases between. Germline CDR1 is MNHEY and CDR2 is SVGAGI. The CDR3 sequence is CASSYSEGMNQPQHF. CDR3 coding DNA: TGTGCCAGCAGTTACTCGGAGGGGATGAATCAGCCCCAGCATTTT.

This clonotype occurred many times. The chain links TRBV3-1 to TRBJ2-1; TRBD2 matches at 13 bases. CDR3 length: 15 amino acids. Germline loops: CDR1 LGHDT, CDR2 YNNKEL (reference sequence). Germline trimming cut 4 bases from V and 6 bases from J; bases unmatched to any gene: 3. In DNA, the CDR3 is TGTGCCAGCAGCCTAACTAGCGGGGGGGTCAATGAGCAGTTCTTC. Translating gives CASSLTSGGVNEQFF.

This clonotype was recorded a few times. V usage is TRBV5-5 and J usage is TRBJ2-5, with D tentatively TRBD2 (6 bases). This CDR3 comprises 13 residues. CDR1 and CDR2 from the germline V gene are SGHKS and YYEKEE (reference sequence). V shed 4 bases and J shed 3 bases, with 10 bases lying between them. The CDR3 DNA reads as TGTGCCAGCAGCCGGGACTTAAAAGAGACCCAGTACTTC. Encoded protein: CASSRDLKETQYF.

The chain carries TRBV7-2 and TRBJ2-1, with 7 bases aligning to TRBD2. The CDR3 sequence is 15 residues long. V gave up 4 bases and J gave up 0 bases; unmatched junction bases: 3. CDR1 and CDR2 from the germline V gene are SGHTA and FQGNSA. The CDR3 bases are TGTGCCAGCAGCTCACAGCGGGGCTCCTACAATGAGCAGTTCTTC. This translates into CASSSQRGSYNEQFF. Full variable domain (outside the CDR3, taken from reference TRBV7-2 and TRBJ2-1): GAGVSQSPSNKVTEKGKDVELRCDPISGHTALYWYRQSLGQGLEFLIYFQGNSAPDKSGLPSDRFSAERTGGSVSTLTIQRTQQEDSAVYLCASSSQRGSYNEQFFGPGTRLTVL.

V gene TRBV4-1 combines with J gene TRBJ2-7; 7 bases map to TRBD1. Germline V CDR1 and CDR2: MGHRA, YSYEKL. CDR3 length equals 15 residues. V was pared by 3 bases and J by 3 bases, with 8 bases of the junction left unmatched. The CDR3 loop reads CASSQAQRTGYEQYV. The CDR3 nucleotides read TGCGCCAGCAGCCAGGCCCAGAGGACAGGCTACGAGCAGTACGTC.

As regards this clonotype: One end of the junction varies from germline; a read error may be responsible. The chain uses TRBV5-1 and TRBJ1-1; 9 bases are shared with TRBD1. In germline, CDR1 is SGHRS, CDR2 YFSETQ. The CDR3 is made up of 14 amino acids. The CDR3 region has the DNA TGCGCCAGCAGCTTGGGAGACCGGGACAGGGAGACACTCTTT. It specifies CASSLGDRDRETLF.

To note about this clonotype: One end of the junction fails to match germline, which may point to a read error. CDR3 bases: TGTGCCAGCAGCCAAGTCGGGTTTCAGAACAATGAAGCTTTCTTT. Protein product: CASSQVGFQNNEAFF. The chain uses TRBV14 and TRBJ1-1; D not resolved. The CDR3 is 15 amino acids. Germline V gene sequence: CDR1 SGHDN, CDR2 FVKESK. Full variable domain (missing parts from reference TRBV14 and TRBJ1-1): EAGVTQFPSHSVIEKGQTVTLRCDPISGHDNLYWYRRVMGKEIKFLLHFVKESKQDESGMPNNRFLAERTGGTYSTLKVQPAELEDSGVYFCASSQVGFQNNEAFFGQGTRLTVV.

This clonotype has more than one count but fewer than ten. The rearrangement uses TRBV7-9 and TRBJ2-1; perhaps TRBD2 as D (6 bases). This CDR3 contains 16 residues. Germline CDR1 is SEHNR and CDR2 is FQNEAQ (reference sequence). V was trimmed by 3 bases and J by 7 bases, leaving 19 bases between them. CDR3: CASSLEAGWARNEQFF. Written as DNA, the CDR3 is TGTGCCAGCAGCTTGGAGGCGGGATGGGCCCGAAATGAGCAGTTCTTC.

Only a few counts were recorded for this clonotype. This chain links TRBV6-4 with TRBJ1-1; the match to TRBD1 covers 7 bases. The CDR3 runs to 14 residues. Germline CDR1 and CDR2: MRHNA and SNTAGT. Trimming removed 6 bases from V and 0 bases from J; junction bases left unmatched: 4. The CDR3, as DNA: TGTGCCAGCAGGAGACAGGGCTTGAACACTGAAGCTTTCTTT. Encoded protein: CASRRQGLNTEAFF.

The chain links TRBV9 to TRBJ1-1, with a tentative D call TRBD1 (6 bases). The CDR3 extends over 14 amino acids. From germline, CDR1 is SGDLS and CDR2 YYNGEE. Trimming took 0 bases from V and 4 from J, leaving 10 bases between them. CDR3 sequence reads: CASSVGGAATEAFF. CDR3 sequence (DNA): TGTGCCAGCAGCGTAGGGGGGGCGGCCACTGAAGCTTTCTTT.

J is TRBJ2-6 and V is TRBV4-3; D remains ambiguous. The CDR3 loop spans 16 amino acids. V was cut by 0 bases and J by 1 base, with 7 bases left in between. Germline V gene sequence: CDR1 LGHNA, CDR2 YSLEER. Written as DNA, the CDR3 is TGCGCCAGCAGCCAAGAGGCACCTTCTGGGGCCAACGTCCTGACTTTC. It specifies CASSQEAPSGANVLTF.

This clonotype was recorded a few times. The genes are TRBV20-1 and TRBJ1-1; 7 bases are shared with TRBD1. Germline loops: CDR1 DFQATT, CDR2 SNEGSKA (reference sequence). V lost 5 bases and J lost 4; bases outside the gene matches: 10. The CDR3 is 14 amino acids. CDR3 bases: TGCAGTGCTCGCAAGACCCAGGGGGGCACTGAAGCTTTCTTT. This translates into CSARKTQGGTEAFF.